This note documents a single TCR beta chain sequence. One junction end disagrees with the germline gene, perhaps due to a read error. In germline, CDR1 is SGHKS, CDR2 YYEKEE (reference sequence). The CDR3 length is 12 residues. Sample time point: newly diagnosed GD, antithyroid drugs for less than 3 months. The TCR library was prepared using RNA isolated from PBMCs. These data are taken from a study of regulatory T cells in long-lasting Graves disease. Arm-PCR of CDR3 regions with iRepertoire HTBI primers generated TCR beta libraries. MiXCR, run by TCRdb on the multiplex PCR reads, gives a single entry per CDR3 protein. The sample lists hundreds of thousands of distinct CDR3 sequences; roughly 15% were seen once. This sample was shared with a second study, whose subject was T cells in Graves' hyperthyroidism and ophthalmopathy. That study reports: The study used the HTBI primer set for a first-round RT-PCR of the TCR CDR3.

The chain employs TRBV5-5 and TRBJ2-1, with 7 nucleotides matching TRBD2. This TCR came from a woman aged 35-65 years with Graves disease. Sequences were derived from peripheral blood mononuclear cells (PBMCs), sampled at new diagnosis, from a patient treated with antithyroid drugs. In DNA form, the CDR3 reads TGTGCCAGCAGCTTGGGGGACTATGACTTGATCTTC. Its translation is CASSLGDYDLIF.